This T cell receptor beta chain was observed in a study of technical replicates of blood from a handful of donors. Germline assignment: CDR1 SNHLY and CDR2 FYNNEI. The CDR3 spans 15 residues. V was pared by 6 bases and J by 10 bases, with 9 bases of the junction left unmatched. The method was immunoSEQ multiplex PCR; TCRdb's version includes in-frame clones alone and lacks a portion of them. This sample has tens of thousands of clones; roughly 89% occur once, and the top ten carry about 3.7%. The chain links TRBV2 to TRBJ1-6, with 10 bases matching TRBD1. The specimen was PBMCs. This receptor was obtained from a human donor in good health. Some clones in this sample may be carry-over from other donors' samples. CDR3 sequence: CASSGDRGMGSPLHF. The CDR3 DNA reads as TGTGCCAGCAGCGGGGACAGGGGAATGGGCTCACCCCTCCACTTT.